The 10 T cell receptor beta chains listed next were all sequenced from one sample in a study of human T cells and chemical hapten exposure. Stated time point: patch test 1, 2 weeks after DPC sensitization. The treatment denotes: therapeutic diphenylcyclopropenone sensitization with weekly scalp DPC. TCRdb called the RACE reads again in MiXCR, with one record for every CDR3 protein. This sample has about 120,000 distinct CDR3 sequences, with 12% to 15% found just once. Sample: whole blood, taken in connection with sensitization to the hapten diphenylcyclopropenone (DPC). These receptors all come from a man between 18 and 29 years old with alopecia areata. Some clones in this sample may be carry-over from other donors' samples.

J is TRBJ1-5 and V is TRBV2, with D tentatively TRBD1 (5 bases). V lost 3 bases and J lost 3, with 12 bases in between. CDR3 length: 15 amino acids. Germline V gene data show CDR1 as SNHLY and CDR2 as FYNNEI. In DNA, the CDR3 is TGTGCCAGCAGTGACGGGACTGCCCTCAATCAGCCCCAGCATTTT. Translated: CASSDGTALNQPQHF.

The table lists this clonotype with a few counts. Here the CDR3 DNA reads TGTGCCAGCAGTCGGGACAGAGCCAATGAGCAGTTCTTC. This gives the protein CASSRDRANEQFF. This chain uses TRBV14 with TRBJ2-1; 7 bases match TRBD1. Germline V gene data show CDR1 as SGHDN and CDR2 as FVKESK. The length of the CDR3 is 13 residues. Germline trimming cut 6 bases from V and 6 bases from J; bases unmatched to any gene: 5.

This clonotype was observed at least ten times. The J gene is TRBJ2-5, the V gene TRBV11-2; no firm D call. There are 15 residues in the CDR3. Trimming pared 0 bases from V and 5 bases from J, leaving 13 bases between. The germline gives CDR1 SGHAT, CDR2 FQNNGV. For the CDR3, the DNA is TGTGCCAGCAGCTTAGATGGTCGCTTCTCGGAGACCCAGTACTTC. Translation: CASSLDGRFSETQYF.

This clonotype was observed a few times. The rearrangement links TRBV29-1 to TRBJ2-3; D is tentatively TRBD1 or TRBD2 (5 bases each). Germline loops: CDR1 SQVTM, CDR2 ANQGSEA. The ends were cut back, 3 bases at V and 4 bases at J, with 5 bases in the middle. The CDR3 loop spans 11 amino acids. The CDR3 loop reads CSVEGPDTQYF. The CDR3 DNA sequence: TGCAGCGTTGAGGGACCAGATACGCAGTATTTT.

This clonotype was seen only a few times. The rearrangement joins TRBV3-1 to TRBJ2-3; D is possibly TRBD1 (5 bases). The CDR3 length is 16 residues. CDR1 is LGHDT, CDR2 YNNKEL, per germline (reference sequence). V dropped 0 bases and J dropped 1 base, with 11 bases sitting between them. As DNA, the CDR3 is TGTGCCAGCAGCCAAGATCGATTAGGGGGCACAGATACGCAGTATTTT. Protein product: CASSQDRLGGTDTQYF.

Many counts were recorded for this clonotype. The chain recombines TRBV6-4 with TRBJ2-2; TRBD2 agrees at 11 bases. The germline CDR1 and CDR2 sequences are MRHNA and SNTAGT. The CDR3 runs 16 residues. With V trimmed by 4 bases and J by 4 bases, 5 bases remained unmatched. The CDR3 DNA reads TGTGCCAGCAGTGCGAGCGGACTAGCGGGCACCGGGGAGCTGTTTTTT. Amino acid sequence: CASSASGLAGTGELFF.

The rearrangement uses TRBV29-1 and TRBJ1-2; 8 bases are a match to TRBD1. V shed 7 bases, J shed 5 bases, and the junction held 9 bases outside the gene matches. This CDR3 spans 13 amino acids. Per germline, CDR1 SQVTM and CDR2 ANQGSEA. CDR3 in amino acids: CSAEGQGGYGYTF. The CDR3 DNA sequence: TGCAGCGCCGAAGGACAGGGAGGGTATGGCTACACCTTC.

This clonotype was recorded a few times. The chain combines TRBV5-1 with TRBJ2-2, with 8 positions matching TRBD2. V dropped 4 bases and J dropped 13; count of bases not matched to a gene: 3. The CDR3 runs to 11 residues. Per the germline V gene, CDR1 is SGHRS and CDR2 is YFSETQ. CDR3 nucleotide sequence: TGCGCCAGCAGCGCGGGACTAGGGCTGTTTTTT. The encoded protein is CASSAGLGLFF.

CDR3 nucleotides: TGTGCCAGCAGCGGGGGCGAGCAGTACTTC. This sequence encodes CASSGGEQYF. The V call is TRBV9, the J call TRBJ2-7; D unresolved. The germline gives CDR1 SGDLS, CDR2 YYNGEE. The CDR3 runs to 10 residues. Between the trimmed V and J ends, which lost 3 bases and 6 bases, there was a span of 4 bases.

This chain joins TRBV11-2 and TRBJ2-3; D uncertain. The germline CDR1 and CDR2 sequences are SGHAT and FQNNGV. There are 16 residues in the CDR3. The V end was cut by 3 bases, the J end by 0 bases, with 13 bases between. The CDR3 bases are TGTGCCAGCAGCTTTGGAGCCGATTCTAGCACAGATACGCAGTATTTT. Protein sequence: CASSFGADSSTDTQYF.